The 14 T cell receptor beta chains reported below all come from one sample, sequenced in a study of blood T cell repertoires in COVID-19. Assay: immunoSEQ multiplex PCR; the TCRdb copy retains only in-frame clones and omits some. The sample lists 110,000 or so clones; about 88% were seen once. The sample taken for sequencing was peripheral blood. These receptors were obtained from a woman in her seventies who had recovered from COVID-19.

The sample holds a few counts of this clone. This chain uses TRBV5-1 with TRBJ1-4, with TRBD1 as a possible D gene (6 bases). Between the trimmed V and J ends, which lost 4 bases and 0 bases, there was a span of 10 bases. CDR3 length: 15 residues. Germline V lookup: CDR1 SGHRS, CDR2 YFSETQ. In DNA, the CDR3 is TGCGCCAGCAGCGTTGGGGGCTCAACTAATGAAAAACTGTTTTTT. Translating gives CASSVGGSTNEKLFF.

V is TRBV5-4 and J is TRBJ2-2; TRBD2 aligns across 11 bases. This CDR3 comprises 17 residues. J gave up 0 bases and V 0 bases, and 1 base lay outside the gene matches. From germline, CDR1 is SGHNT and CDR2 YYREEE (reference sequence). The CDR3 DNA is TGTGCCAGCAGCTTGGCACTAGCGGGGGCGAACACCGGGGAGCTGTTTTTT. Amino acid sequence: CASSLALAGANTGELFF.

Only one count was recorded for this clone. The genes are TRBV3-1 (or the pseudogene TRBV3-2) and TRBJ1-1, with D possibly TRBD1 on 6 matching bases. CDR3 length equals 15 residues. Per the germline V gene, CDR1 is LGHDT and CDR2 is YNNKEL (reference sequence). Trimming cost V 2 bases and J 1 base, with 11 bases left between them. The CDR3 loop is CASSQWGLKNTEAFF. In DNA, the CDR3 is TGTGCCAGCAGCCAATGGGGGCTGAAGAACACTGAAGCTTTCTTT.

The gene calls are TRBV2 and TRBJ1-6, with 9 bases matching TRBD1. The CDR3 has 15 residues. The V segment lost 6 bases and the J segment 8 bases; nucleotides outside the gene matches: 8. The germline CDR1 and CDR2 sequences are SNHLY and FYNNEI. The chain's CDR3 is CASRGTGTNYSPLHF. The CDR3 nucleotides are TGTGCCAGCAGGGGGACAGGGACAAACTATTCACCCCTCCACTTT.

In this sample, this clone turned up a few times. The chain couples TRBV28 to TRBJ1-2; a possible D gene is TRBD1 (6 bases). V gave up 2 bases and J gave up 2 bases, with 24 bases separating them. Germline assignment: CDR1 MDHEN and CDR2 SYDVKM. This CDR3 has 19 residues. CDR3 sequence reads: CASSLTLVGSRGRNYGYTF. The DNA for the CDR3 is TGTGCCAGCAGTTTAACCCTGGTCGGGTCTAGGGGGAGAAACTATGGCTACACCTTC.

This clone was found once. The rearrangement uses TRBV7-9 and TRBJ1-6; tentatively, D is TRBD1 (5 bases). The germline CDR1 and CDR2 sequences are SEHNR and FQNEAQ (reference sequence). The CDR3 spans 14 residues. V lost 3 bases and J lost 6, with 9 bases in between. Here the CDR3 DNA reads TGTGCCAGCAGCTTTACCCAGGGTAATTCACCCCTCCACTTT. This gives the protein CASSFTQGNSPLHF.

This clone was observed a single time. This rearrangement joins TRBV7-2 to TRBJ2-1; D is possibly TRBD2 (6 bases). CDR3 length: 14 residues. Trimming removed 4 bases at V and 9 bases at J, with 16 bases between. Looked up from germline, CDR1 is SGHTA and CDR2 is FQGNSA. Written as DNA, the CDR3 is TGTGCCAGCAGCTCTCCCGCCCAGGGACTTGAGCAGTTCTTC. This translates into CASSSPAQGLEQFF.

The genes are TRBV19 and TRBJ2-5; TRBD1 matches 7 bases. Germline CDR1 LNHDA, CDR2 SQIVND (reference sequence). The ends lost 5 bases at V and 3 bases at J; junction bases unmatched: 6. The CDR3 loop spans 14 amino acids. The DNA of the CDR3 is TGTGCCAGTAGTCCCGGGACAGTAAAAGAGACCCAGTACTTC. It yields the protein CASSPGTVKETQYF.

The chain combines TRBV7-2 with TRBJ1-6; no firm D call. CDR1 is SGHTA, CDR2 FQGNSA, per germline. The CDR3 extends over 14 amino acids. The ends were cut back, 5 bases at V and 7 bases at J, with 12 bases in the middle. The CDR3 sequence is CASSPTAGNSPLHF. The CDR3 DNA follows: TGTGCCAGCAGCCCCACCGCCGGGAATTCACCCCTCCACTTT.

The chain uses TRBV5-5 and TRBJ1-4; TRBD1 matches 9 bases. V gave up 2 bases and J gave up 0 bases; unmatched junction bases: 5. This CDR3 has 17 amino acids. Looked up from germline, CDR1 is SGHKS and CDR2 is YYEKEE (reference sequence). The CDR3 reads CASSLGTGLATNEKLFF. As DNA, the CDR3 is TGTGCCAGCAGCTTAGGGACAGGGCTTGCAACTAATGAAAAACTGTTTTTT.

Only one count was recorded for this clone. The gene calls are TRBV13 and TRBJ2-3, with D perhaps TRBD2 (5 bases). There are 14 residues in the CDR3. Germline CDR1 reads PRHDT; CDR2 reads FYEKMQ (reference sequence). The ends were cut back, 5 bases at V and 2 bases at J, with 11 bases in the middle. CDR3 nucleotide sequence: TGTGCCAGCAGCCCTCGAGGGCTCACAGATACGCAGTATTTT. This encodes CASSPRGLTDTQYF.

The sample holds one count of this clone. This chain uses TRBV6-6 with TRBJ2-3, with 10 positions matching TRBD1. The germline CDR1 and CDR2 sequences are MNHNY and SVGAGI (reference sequence). This CDR3 has 13 residues. The J segment lost 2 bases and the V segment lost 10 bases, leaving 3 bases of the junction unmatched. This chain's CDR3 is CATGTGATDTQYF. CDR3 coding DNA: TGTGCCACCGGGACAGGGGCCACAGATACGCAGTATTTT.

The chain combines TRBV20-1 with TRBJ1-6; no clear D. V lost 3 bases and J 7 bases, leaving 10 bases between the germline ends. This CDR3 comprises 13 residues. From germline, CDR1 is DFQATT and CDR2 SNEGSKA (reference sequence). CDR3 sequence (DNA): TGCAGTGCTAGTGATCTCAGAAATTCACCCCTCCACTTT. Residues: CSASDLRNSPLHF.

The rearrangement uses TRBV7-2 and TRBJ2-7, with 7 positions matching TRBD1. Germline V gives CDR1 SGHTA, CDR2 FQGNSA. The CDR3 spans 15 residues. Losses at the gene ends were 5 bases for V and 3 bases for J; bases not matched to a gene: 10. The CDR3 region has the DNA TGTGCCAGCAGCGAATCCGGGACAGCAGTCTACGAGCAGTACTTC. Protein sequence: CASSESGTAVYEQYF.